The present T cell receptor beta chain was sequenced within a study of shared clonotypes between healthy human individuals. This clone appeared a single time. This CDR3 contains 14 residues. The V end was cut by 5 bases, the J end by 1 base, with 8 bases between. Germline CDR1 reads SEHNR; CDR2 reads FQNEAQ (reference sequence). Naive-designated CD8 cells lacked CD45RO, were positively enriched for CCR7, and omitted terminally differentiated effector memory CD45RA+ cells. This table comes from immunoSEQ multiplex PCR, and its TCRdb copy is limited to in-frame clones, with some not included. Of about 2.1 million clones in the sample, 85% to 95% were seen once.

This chain connects TRBV7-9 to TRBJ1-4; D uncertain. Specimen: naive CD8+ T cells from PBMCs. This TCR was sampled from a man aged 18 to 29 in good health. Some clones in this sample may be carry-over from other donors' samples. CDR3 amino acids: CASSPGITNEKLFF. CDR3 sequence (DNA): TGTGCCAGCAGCCCGGGGATAACTAATGAAAAACTGTTTTTT.